This TCR beta chain comes out of a study of blood T cell repertoires in COVID-19. At the level of the study: COVID-19 samples from acute and convalescent phases originated in the United States, Italy and Spain. Nucleic acid was either cDNA or gDNA, and it came from T cells, B-cell-depleted T cells, or PBMCs.

Authors' processing steps: The authors estimated nucleated cell counts from reference gene primer amplification. Profiled with immunoSEQ multiplex PCR; TCRdb holds only in-frame clones, not every one. The DNA gave D and trimming, while V, J and clone size come from that table. The sample holds hundreds of thousands of clones; about nine tenths are singletons and the top ten take approximately 1.5%. The ends lost 6 bases at V and 7 bases at J; junction bases unmatched: 14. In germline, CDR1 is SGHNT, CDR2 YYREEE (reference sequence). The CDR3 totals 16 residues. Sequencing was done on a sample of peripheral blood. The V call is TRBV5-4, the J call TRBJ2-3; 10 nucleotides line up with TRBD2. This TCR came from a woman aged 25-40 years with active or convalescent COVID-19. In DNA form, the CDR3 reads TGTGCCAGCACCGGGGGCCGGACTAGCGGTGTGTATACGCAGTATTTT. It translates to CASTGGRTSGVYTQYF. Supplemented by reference TRBV5-4 and TRBJ2-3, the full variable domain reads ETGVTQSPTHLIKTRGQQVTLRCSSQSGHNTVSWYQQALGQGPQFIFQYYREEENGRGNFPPRFSGLQFPNYSSELNVNALELDDSALYLCASTGGRTSGVYTQYFGPGTRLTVL.